A single sample is the source of the 29 T cell receptor beta chains below, sequenced in a study of blood T cell repertoires in COVID-19. This table comes from immunoSEQ multiplex PCR, and its TCRdb copy is limited to in-frame clones, with some not included. The data show 100,000 to 120,000 clones, about 72% seen once. The source material was peripheral blood. These receptors all stem from a woman aged 55 to 70 with acute or convalescent COVID-19.

This clone was found many times. The chain is built from TRBV12-3 or TRBV12-4 and TRBJ2-7; D perhaps matches TRBD1 (6 bases). Trimming pared 5 bases from V and 3 bases from J, leaving 11 bases between. This CDR3 comprises 13 residues. The CDR3 is CASSRRDNYEQYF. The CDR3 bases are TGTGCCAGCAGTCGCCGGGACAACTACGAGCAGTACTTC.

The V and J genes are TRBV7-9 and TRBJ2-3, with 11 bases that match TRBD2. In germline, CDR1 is SEHNR, CDR2 FQNEAQ (reference sequence). Trimming took 7 bases from V and 0 from J; bases not matched to a gene: 6. This CDR3 contains 16 residues. The CDR3 coding sequence is TGTGCCAGCACCGTACTAGCGGGGGTGAGCACAGATACGCAGTATTTT. It yields the protein CASTVLAGVSTDTQYF.

This clone was observed at least ten times. J is TRBJ2-7 and V is TRBV7-9; 7 bases map to TRBD1. V lost 6 bases, J lost 1 base, and 6 bases stayed unmatched. This CDR3 spans 14 amino acids. Germline V gene lookup returns CDR1 SEHNR and CDR2 FQNEAQ (reference sequence). CDR3 DNA sequence: TGTGCCAGCAGGGATCCGGGACAGTCCTACGAGCAGTACTTC. The encoded protein is CASRDPGQSYEQYF.

V is TRBV6-5 and J is TRBJ2-1; TRBD2 agrees at 8 bases. CDR3 length: 15 amino acids. Trimming took 6 bases from V and 4 from J; bases not matched to a gene: 8. Germline V gene lookup returns CDR1 MNHEY and CDR2 SVGAGI. CDR3 sequence: CASRSTSGGYNEQFF. The CDR3 DNA follows: TGTGCCAGCAGGTCAACTAGCGGTGGGTACAATGAGCAGTTCTTC.

CDR3 sequence: CASSPRPDSANTGELFF. DNA for the CDR3: TGTGCCAGCAGCCCCAGGCCTGACAGCGCGAACACCGGGGAGCTGTTTTTT. This chain connects TRBV7-6 to TRBJ2-2; D is perhaps TRBD1 (5 bases). This CDR3 contains 17 residues. Germline CDR1 and CDR2: SGHVS and FNYEAQ. V was pared by 5 bases and J by 0 bases, with 16 bases between.

V gene TRBV28 combines with J gene TRBJ1-2; 7 bases line up with TRBD1. Germline trimming cut 6 bases from V and 7 bases from J; bases unmatched to any gene: 8. The germline CDR1 and CDR2 sequences are MDHEN and SYDVKM. The CDR3 runs to 13 residues. In DNA form, the CDR3 reads TGTGCCAGCAGCCGTACTAGACAGGGTGGCTACACCTTC. It translates to CASSRTRQGGYTF.

This rearrangement joins TRBV21-1 to TRBJ2-1; whether TRBD2, the table's D call, matches the DNA was not checked. TRBV21-1 is a recognized pseudogene. The CDR3 is made up of 13 amino acids. In nucleotides, the CDR3 is TGTCCGCCGGGGGGACTCCTGTACAATGAGCAGTTCTTC. Protein product: CPPGGLLYNEQFF.

This clone was found once. V is TRBV6-1 and J is TRBJ1-5, with 11 bases that match TRBD1. The J segment lost 5 bases and the V segment lost 3 bases, leaving 9 bases of the junction unmatched. The CDR3 runs to 17 residues. CDR1 and CDR2 (germline): MNHNS, SASEGT. This CDR3 reads CASSDLGQGAGYQPQHF. The CDR3 DNA sequence: TGTGCCAGCAGTGATCTCGGACAGGGGGCTGGGTATCAGCCCCAGCATTTT.

This rearrangement joins TRBV19 to TRBJ1-1; D gene ambiguous. The V gene's germline CDR1 is LNHDA and CDR2 SQIVND (reference sequence). This CDR3 comprises 14 residues. Trimming left V 3 bases short and J 1 base short, with 9 bases between. For the CDR3, the DNA is TGTGCCAGTAGTATCACTCCGGGGAACACTGAAGCTTTCTTT. It is translated as CASSITPGNTEAFF.

CDR3 sequence reads: CASSYLGGQETQYF. The CDR3 DNA sequence: TGCGCCAGCAGCTATCTCGGGGGACAAGAGACCCAGTACTTC. The chain employs TRBV5-1 and TRBJ2-5; perhaps TRBD2 as D (6 bases). Trimming shortened V by 3 bases and J by 2 bases, and 11 bases separated the two germline ends. Germline CDR1 is SGHRS and CDR2 is YFSETQ. This CDR3 region has 14 residues.

This clone was seen only once. DNA for the CDR3: TGTGCCAGCAGCTTAGCTGCTAGCGGGGGGGCGACCTACAATGAGCAGTTCTTC. It encodes CASSLAASGGATYNEQFF. This chain uses TRBV7-2 with TRBJ2-1; 12 nucleotides align to TRBD2. Germline-derived CDR1 and CDR2 are SGHTA and FQGNSA. The junction had 5 bases not matched to a gene; V was cut back by 0 bases and J by 2 bases. The CDR3 spans 18 residues.

CDR3: CASSLAGQGDSPLHF. The CDR3 DNA reads TGCGCCAGCAGCTTGGCCGGACAGGGAGATTCACCCCTCCACTTT. The chain joins TRBV5-1 to TRBJ1-6, with 8 positions matching TRBD1. In germline, CDR1 is SGHRS, CDR2 YFSETQ. The CDR3 is 15 amino acids. V dropped 0 bases and J dropped 8; count of bases not matched to a gene: 4.

The V gene is TRBV5-5, the J gene TRBJ1-5, with a weak D call TRBD1 (5 bases). The CDR3 runs to 18 residues. Trimming pared 0 bases from V and 0 bases from J, leaving 16 bases between. Germline V gene lookup returns CDR1 SGHKS and CDR2 YYEKEE (reference sequence). CDR3 DNA: TGTGCCAGCAGCTTGGGGGACTCCCGCCGCATTAGCAATCAGCCCCAGCATTTT. It specifies CASSLGDSRRISNQPQHF.

This chain connects TRBV5-4 to TRBJ1-3, with D maybe TRBD1 (6 bases). Germline V gives CDR1 SGHNT, CDR2 YYREEE (reference sequence). The V end lost 0 bases, the J end lost 7 bases, and 8 bases lay between the germline ends. The CDR3 loop spans 13 amino acids. As DNA, the CDR3 is TGTGCCAGCAGCTTGGCCAGGGGCAACACCATATATTTT. Its translation: CASSLARGNTIYF.

V gene TRBV29-1 combines with J gene TRBJ1-1; weak D call: TRBD1 (6 bases). Trimming removed 5 bases from V and 7 bases from J, with 14 bases in between. This CDR3 has 12 amino acids. CDR1 is SQVTM and CDR2 is ANQGSEA in the germline V gene. CDR3 nucleotide sequence: TGCAGCGTTAGTACAGGGCCTGTTGAAGCTTTCTTT. This gives the protein CSVSTGPVEAFF.

The V and J genes are TRBV7-3 and TRBJ2-1, with 7 nucleotides matching TRBD1. V shed 5 bases and J 4 bases; nucleotides not matched to a gene: 8. CDR1 SGHTA and CDR2 FQGTGA come from the germline V gene. This CDR3 is built from 15 residues. CDR3 bases: TGTGCCAGCAGCCAACAGGGGTGGGGATACAATGAGCAGTTCTTC. Protein: CASSQQGWGYNEQFF.

This rearrangement joins TRBV7-9 to TRBJ1-1; no clear D gene. The CDR3 loop spans 15 amino acids. The V gene lost 1 base and the J gene lost 7 bases, with 16 bases spanning the gap. From germline, CDR1 is SEHNR and CDR2 FQNEAQ (reference sequence). This CDR3 is CASSLEMGGPYEAFF. CDR3 bases: TGTGCCAGCAGCTTAGAGATGGGAGGGCCGTATGAAGCTTTCTTT.

This clone has ten or more counts. This chain joins TRBV5-1 and TRBJ2-1, with D possibly TRBD1 on 5 matching bases. CDR1 is SGHRS and CDR2 is YFSETQ in the germline V gene. V was shortened by 2 bases and J by 4 bases, with 10 bases between the two germline ends. The CDR3 totals 14 residues. The DNA for the CDR3 is TGCGCCAGCAGCTTAGGACATCAGTACAATGAGCAGTTCTTC. Translation gives CASSLGHQYNEQFF.

The rearrangement links TRBV2 to TRBJ1-4; 8 bases map to TRBD1. Germline trimming cut 4 bases from V and 0 bases from J; bases unmatched to any gene: 10. This CDR3 spans 18 amino acids. Germline V CDR1 and CDR2: SNHLY, FYNNEI. Here the CDR3 reads CASSVTGTGLATNEKLFF. The CDR3 bases are TGTGCCAGCAGTGTAACCGGGACAGGACTAGCAACTAATGAAAAACTGTTTTTT.

This clone was seen more than once but under ten times. The genes are TRBV4-1 and TRBJ1-1, with 8 bases fitting TRBD1. Germline V gene lookup returns CDR1 MGHRA and CDR2 YSYEKL. The CDR3 covers 18 residues. Unmatched junction bases numbered 11, after V lost 2 bases and J lost 0 bases. CDR3 sequence (DNA): TGCGCCAGCAGCCAAACACCCGGGACAGGAGCAATGAACACTGAAGCTTTCTTT. Its translation: CASSQTPGTGAMNTEAFF.

This clone was counted a single time. The rearrangement uses TRBV11-2 and TRBJ1-4; 8 bases align to TRBD1. CDR3 length: 13 amino acids. Germline V gene sequence: CDR1 SGHAT, CDR2 FQNNGV. The V gene end was trimmed by 5 bases and the J gene end by 8 bases; junction bases not matched to a gene: 4. In DNA, the CDR3 is TGTGCCAGCAGCCCGGACAGGGCGGAAAAACTGTTTTTT. Amino acids: CASSPDRAEKLFF.

The chain has TRBV11-2 and TRBJ2-4; 8 bases are shared with TRBD1. The CDR3 spans 15 residues. Germline CDR1 and CDR2: SGHAT and FQNNGV. Trimming at V came to 4 bases and at J to 8 bases, leaving 10 bases not matched to a gene. CDR3 sequence reads: CASSSPGQARDIQYF. In DNA, the CDR3 is TGTGCCAGCAGCTCCCCGGGACAGGCGAGAGACATTCAGTACTTC.

The gene calls are TRBV12-3 or TRBV12-4 and TRBJ2-3; D unresolved. Between the trimmed V and J ends, which lost 5 bases and 3 bases, there was a span of 9 bases. CDR3 length: 13 amino acids. The CDR3 is CASSTTWTDTQYF. The CDR3, as DNA: TGTGCCAGCAGTACAACATGGACAGATACGCAGTATTTT.

The J gene is TRBJ2-3, the V gene TRBV5-1; D is unclear. This CDR3 spans 12 amino acids. The V and J ends lost 3 bases and 6 bases respectively, with 8 bases between them. CDR1 and CDR2 (germline): SGHRS, YFSETQ. The CDR3: CASSSFSDTQYF. CDR3 DNA sequence: TGCGCCAGCAGCTCCTTTTCGGATACGCAGTATTTT.

The chain is built from TRBV18 and TRBJ1-1; D possibly corresponds to TRBD1 (5 bases). The CDR3 has 16 residues. Germline assignment: CDR1 KGHSH and CDR2 LQKENI. Trimming shortened V by 1 base and J by 4 bases, and 16 bases separated the two germline ends. This chain's CDR3 is CASSPLQAARVTEAFF. CDR3 in DNA: TGTGCCAGCTCACCACTACAGGCCGCGCGCGTCACTGAAGCTTTCTTT.

The chain is built from TRBV4-1 and TRBJ1-2, with a possible D match to TRBD1 (5 bases). V was clipped by 0 bases and J by 4 bases, with 15 bases between them. This CDR3 has 16 residues. Germline loops: CDR1 MGHRA, CDR2 YSYEKL. CDR3 DNA: TGCGCCAGCAGCCAAGACCCGGGGGGGGGTCTCTATGGCTACACCTTC. Translated, it gives CASSQDPGGGLYGYTF.

CDR3 residues: CAGQGQGNQPQHF. CDR3 nucleotides: TGTGCCGGCCAGGGACAGGGCAATCAGCCCCAGCATTTT. The genes are TRBV6-5 and TRBJ1-5, with 8 positions matching TRBD1. Germline V gene sequence: CDR1 MNHEY, CDR2 SVGAGI. The length of the CDR3 is 13 residues. V trimming: 11 bases; J trimming: 2 bases; junction bases outside the gene matches: 5.

The chain is built from TRBV5-4 and TRBJ2-6; possibly TRBD1 for D (6 bases). The CDR3 contains 15 residues. The V end was cut by 5 bases, the J end by 1 base, with 10 bases between. Germline V gives CDR1 SGHNT, CDR2 YYREEE (reference sequence). The CDR3 is CASSPGQSGANVLTF. Written as DNA, the CDR3 is TGTGCCAGCAGTCCCGGACAGTCTGGGGCCAACGTCCTGACTTTC.

The chain uses TRBV27 and TRBJ2-7; possible D gene TRBD1, 6 bases. The CDR3 totals 14 residues. The V end lost 6 bases, the J end lost 3 bases, and 15 bases lay between the germline ends. In germline, CDR1 is MNHEY, CDR2 SMNVEV (reference sequence). For the CDR3, the DNA is TGTGCCAGCAGCCCAGACAGGATACACTACGAGCAGTACTTC. Protein sequence: CASSPDRIHYEQYF.